The clone carrying this T cell receptor (beta chain) was seen repeatedly, ten times or more. Its target is unknown. The data belong to a study of T cell repertoires in cytomegalovirus infection. TCRdb redid the calling of the reads with MiXCR, one entry per CDR3 protein. The data show 250,000 to 400,000 distinct CDR3 sequences, with just under 25% seen just once and 13% held by the top ten. This sequence originates from a human donor in good health (CMV status not recorded). Some clones in this sample may be carry-over from other donors' samples. The sequences come from cultured PBMCs, collected from culture after CMV antigen stimulation.

The CDR3 coding sequence is TGTGCCAGCAGCTTGACAGGGGCGGGAGAGACCCAGTACTTC. Protein product: CASSLTGAGETQYF. V is TRBV5-6 and J is TRBJ2-5, with 7 positions matching TRBD1. V trimming: 1 base; J trimming: 4 bases; junction bases outside the gene matches: 4. The CDR3 contains 14 residues. From germline, CDR1 is SGHDT and CDR2 YYEEEE.